There are many counts of the clone carrying this T cell receptor beta chain. As yet, its antigen is unknown. V shed 6 bases, J shed 4 bases, and the junction held 3 bases outside the gene matches. The CDR3 extends over 13 amino acids. Making TCR cDNA involved 5'RACE template switching, which added UMIs and a universal primer site. Using its own MiXCR run on the 5' RACE reads, TCRdb lists one record per CDR3 protein. Here the sample spans some 550,000 distinct CDR3 sequences, around 21% being singletons. This sample stems from a study of T cells after yellow fever vaccination. Whole-study findings and limits: CD4 and CD8 compartments shared a small share of clonotypes, likely from convergent recombination.

The sequencing here drew on PBMCs, taken 15 days after the yellow fever booster vaccination. The chain is built from TRBV12-3 or TRBV12-4 and TRBJ1-5; TRBD1 matches 7 bases. The clonotype was recovered from a man in his thirties or forties who received the YFV17D yellow fever vaccine. CDR3 protein: CASRRQGNQPQHF. The CDR3 nucleotides are TGTGCCAGCAGAAGACAGGGTAATCAGCCCCAGCATTTT.